Reported below is one T cell receptor (beta chain). Its antigen is undetermined. The CDR3 sequence is 15 residues long. Germline assignment: CDR1 MGHRA and CDR2 YSYEKL. The V gene end was trimmed by 3 bases and the J gene end by 7 bases; junction bases not matched to a gene: 8. The sample comes from a study of OX40 agonist ivuxolimab in advanced cancers. Study background: Eligibility rules accepted prior anti-PD-1, anti-PD-L1 or anti-CTLA-4 therapy, and roughly 40% had some. Patients achieving partial responses numbered three: one hepatocellular carcinoma case and two cutaneous melanoma cases. Study-wide results and caveats: Expansion of clones was among the lowest in partial responders at 0.1-3.0 mg/kg.

The assay was immunoSEQ multiplex PCR, and TCRdb's table has in-frame clones only and misses some. The data contain roughly 90,000 clones, more than 70% of them singletons. The sequence was collected from an adult with an advanced solid tumor such as melanoma, head and neck, liver or kidney cancer. The sequencing here drew on CD4+ or CD8+ T cells sorted from blood, taken in a trial of the OX40 agonist ivuxolimab. The rearrangement uses TRBV4-1 and TRBJ1-4; 7 bases align to TRBD1. CDR3 region: CASSQRTGLSEKLFF. CDR3 sequence (DNA): TGCGCCAGCAGCCAGCGGACAGGACTTAGTGAAAAACTGTTTTTT.